Below are 10 T cell receptor beta chains sequenced from a single sample in a study of blood T cell repertoires in COVID-19 (dated by TCRdb to the early 2020s). The library relied on the immunoSEQ multiplex PCR assay. Held by TCRdb, this immuneACCESS table contains in-frame sequences only and omits some clones. Under half of the omission traces to an unresolved V gene where checked; the cause of the rest is unknown. For this sample there are nearly 350,000 clones; approximately 91% appear just once. The top ten clonotypes cover just under 7.5% of the sample. Sequenced: peripheral blood. These receptors originate from a woman between 65 and 79 years old with COVID-19, enrolled during active disease.

The chain couples TRBV7-2 to TRBJ2-7, with D tentatively TRBD1 (7 bases). Germline values: CDR1 SGHTA, CDR2 FQGNSA. V dropped 2 bases and J dropped 5 bases, with 19 bases sitting between them. The CDR3 has 16 amino acids. The CDR3 loop is CASSLTSQTGLHEQYF. The DNA of the CDR3 is TGTGCCAGCAGCTTAACTAGCCAGACAGGGCTCCACGAGCAGTACTTC. Together with reference TRBV7-2 and TRBJ2-7, the CDR3 gives the full variable domain: GAGVSQSPSNKVTEKGKDVELRCDPISGHTALYWYRQSLGQGLEFLIYFQGNSAPDKSGLPSDRFSAERTGGSVSTLTIQRTQQEDSAVYLCASSLTSQTGLHEQYFGPGTRLTVT.

This clone was picked up a small number of times. The chain employs TRBV14 and TRBJ1-1, with 7 bases matching TRBD1. CDR1 is SGHDN, CDR2 FVKESK, per germline. The CDR3 is 14 amino acids. The trim removed 4 bases at V and 3 bases at J, leaving 5 bases unmatched. CDR3 sequence: CASSPIQGHTEAFF. As DNA, the CDR3 is TGTGCCAGCAGCCCGATACAGGGGCACACTGAAGCTTTCTTT.

The rearrangement links TRBV3-1 (or the pseudogene TRBV3-2) to TRBJ2-7, with 12 bases that match TRBD1. Germline CDR1 reads LGHDT; CDR2 reads YNNKEL (reference sequence). Losses at the gene ends were 2 bases for V and 9 bases for J; bases not matched to a gene: 5. The CDR3 has 14 residues. CDR3 bases: TGTGCCAGCAGCCAACCGGGACAGGGGGCTTCGCAGTACTTC. It is translated as CASSQPGQGASQYF.

The chain carries TRBV5-1 and TRBJ1-2, with D unresolved. The CDR3 is made up of 14 amino acids. The V end was cut by 0 bases, the J end by 6 bases, with 12 bases between. CDR1 SGHRS and CDR2 YFSETQ come from the germline V gene. The CDR3 DNA follows: TGCGCCAGCAGCTTGGCCACCGAGAGTGATGGCTACACCTTC. It translates to CASSLATESDGYTF. Filled out from reference TRBV5-1 and TRBJ1-2, the complete variable domain reads KAGVTQTPRYLIKTRGQQVTLSCSPISGHRSVSWYQQTPGQGLQFLFEYFSETQRNKGNFPGRFSGRQFSNSRSEMNVSTLELGDSALYLCASSLATESDGYTFGSGTRLTVV.

The chain joins TRBV7-3 to TRBJ2-7; the match to TRBD1 covers 7 bases. Germline lookup yields CDR1 SGHTA and CDR2 FQGTGA. After removal of 5 bases from V and 1 base from J, the junction contained 5 bases not matched to a gene. CDR3 length: 14 amino acids. The CDR3 DNA reads TGTGCCAGCAGCCCCCGACAGGGTTCCTACGAGCAGTACTTC. Amino acid sequence: CASSPRQGSYEQYF.

This chain connects TRBV5-1 to TRBJ2-5, with TRBD2 matching 7 bases. Germline CDR1 SGHRS, CDR2 YFSETQ. J lost 2 bases, V lost 5 bases, and 6 bases had no gene match. This CDR3 is 14 amino acids long. The CDR3 nucleotides read TGCGCCAGCAGTTGGGGGGGTACGCAAGAGACCCAGTACTTC. Translating gives CASSWGGTQETQYF.

The chain links TRBV5-1 to TRBJ1-3, with D perhaps TRBD1 (6 bases). CDR1 is SGHRS, CDR2 YFSETQ, per germline. CDR3 size: 14 residues. Trimming left V 4 bases short and J 1 base short, with 9 bases between. CDR3 nucleotides: TGCGCCAGCAGCCCCGGACAGTCTGGAAACACCATATATTTT. This gives the protein CASSPGQSGNTIYF.

This clone occurred a few times. The V call is TRBV20-1, the J call TRBJ1-4, with D unclear. V was cut by 6 bases and J by 7 bases, with 6 bases left in between. The V gene's germline CDR1 is DFQATT and CDR2 SNEGSKA (reference sequence). The CDR3 covers 10 residues. The CDR3, as DNA: TGCAGTGCCGGTGGTGAAAAACTGTTTTTT. The encoded protein is CSAGGEKLFF.

The chain links TRBV9 to TRBJ1-2; the match to TRBD1 covers 7 bases. From germline, CDR1 is SGDLS and CDR2 YYNGEE. The CDR3 covers 14 residues. V trimming: 4 bases; J trimming: 7 bases; junction bases outside the gene matches: 10. The CDR3 DNA reads TGTGCCAGCAGCCCAGGGGGGTCAGGGGCTGGCTACACCTTC. It translates to CASSPGGSGAGYTF.

The chain couples TRBV6-5 to TRBJ2-1; TRBD1 aligns across 7 bases. From germline, CDR1 is MNHEY and CDR2 SVGAGI. The CDR3 is 14 residues long. V was clipped by 6 bases and J by 3 bases; unmatched bases: 5. As DNA, the CDR3 is TGTGCCAGCAGGACAGGGCCGATCTACAATGAGCAGTTCTTC. Protein sequence: CASRTGPIYNEQFF.